This T cell receptor beta chain is drawn from a study of technical replicates of blood from a handful of donors. TCRdb's table, derived via immunoSEQ multiplex PCR, lists solely in-frame clones and lacks some. Of tens of thousands of clones detected, 95% to 96% appear once; the ten largest clones hold approximately 0.24%. The CDR3 is 17 residues long. V gave up 4 bases and J gave up 0 bases, with 19 bases separating them. Looked up from germline, CDR1 is LNHDA and CDR2 is SQIVND (reference sequence). The TCR sequence derives from a human donor in good health. This sequence joins TRBV19 and TRBJ2-7; D is perhaps TRBD1 (6 bases). Sample: T cells isolated from PBMCs. DNA of the CDR3: TGTGCCAGTAGTAAGCAACTCGGACAGACAAGCTCCTACGAGCAGTACTTC. It specifies CASSKQLGQTSSYEQYF.